These 2 T cell receptor beta chains were all obtained from the same sample, sequenced in a study of PD-1 blockade in classical Hodgkin lymphoma. The repertoire was sequenced with immunoSEQ multiplex PCR; TCRdb's copy has only in-frame clones and lacks some. The data hold about 41,000 clones, with approximately 80% observed a single time. Brentuximab vedotin exposure varied among the patients, all of whom had relapsed after autologous stem cell transplantation. This sample comprised peripheral blood mononuclear cells (PBMCs), obtained at baseline. All receptors come from a human donor with classical Hodgkin lymphoma.

This sequence joins TRBV7-9 and TRBJ1-1, with D unresolved. CDR1 is SEHNR and CDR2 is FQNEAQ in the germline V gene (reference sequence). V lost 2 bases, J lost 5 bases, and 9 bases lay in between. There are 13 residues in the CDR3. CDR3 nucleotide sequence: TGTGCCAGCAGCTTATCAAGTAATACTGAAGCTTTCTTT. It is translated as CASSLSSNTEAFF.

The chain links TRBV6-6 to TRBJ2-1; D perhaps matches TRBD2 (5 bases). The CDR3 consists of 12 residues. Germline V lookup: CDR1 MNHNY, CDR2 SVGAGI (reference sequence). V gave up 8 bases and J gave up 6 bases, with 11 bases separating them. In DNA form, the CDR3 reads TGTGCCAGCGGTCTAGCCCCCAATGAGCAGTTCTTC. Translation gives CASGLAPNEQFF.